The 6 T cell receptor beta chains given below trace back to one sample, sequenced in a study of identical twins. TCRdb used MiXCR to reprocess the 5' RACE reads, holding one entry per CDR3 protein. The sample holds 400,000 to 500,000 distinct CDR3 sequences, approximately 18% seen once. Sequenced sample: naive T cells sorted from blood. These receptors were collected from a man aged 50-60 years in good health.

The V call is TRBV20-1, the J call TRBJ2-5; 9 nucleotides align to TRBD2. Germline assignment: CDR1 DFQATT and CDR2 SNEGSKA (reference sequence). The CDR3 spans 16 residues. V was clipped by 6 bases and J by 1 base; unmatched bases: 12. CDR3 protein: CSALRAGSGGQETQYF. The DNA of the CDR3 is TGCAGTGCCCTCAGGGCGGGTAGCGGGGGCCAAGAGACCCAGTACTTC.

The table lists this clonotype with a few counts. The J gene is TRBJ2-7, the V gene TRBV10-2; 7 bases match TRBD1. CDR3 size: 13 residues. V lost 2 bases, J lost 6 bases, and 4 bases stayed unmatched. Germline V CDR1 and CDR2: WSHSY, SAAADI. The CDR3 DNA sequence: TGCGCCAGCAGTGAGGAGGGGGCAAGCGAGCAGTACTTC. This gives the protein CASSEEGASEQYF.

Only a few counts were recorded for this clonotype. The J gene is TRBJ1-4, the V gene TRBV12-3 or TRBV12-4; D not resolved. Trimming shortened V by 8 bases and J by 4 bases, and 11 bases separated the two germline ends. The CDR3 totals 13 residues. CDR3 sequence reads: CASGRIRNEKLFF. The CDR3 DNA follows: TGTGCCAGCGGGAGGATTCGTAATGAAAAACTGTTTTTT.

This clonotype was seen more than once but under ten times. This rearrangement joins TRBV15 to TRBJ2-1; 8 bases match TRBD1. The length of the CDR3 is 17 residues. Per germline, CDR1 LNHNV and CDR2 YYDKDF (reference sequence). V lost 4 bases to trimming and J lost 1 base; unmatched junction nucleotides: 9. The CDR3 spells CATSTRSGTGSYNEQFF. The DNA for the CDR3 is TGTGCCACCAGCACTCGATCCGGGACAGGATCCTACAATGAGCAGTTCTTC. Complete variable domain (other parts from reference TRBV15 and TRBJ2-1): DAMVIQNPRYQVTQFGKPVTLSCSQTLNHNVMYWYQQKSSQAPKLLFHYYDKDFNNEADTPDNFQSRRPNTSFCFLDIRSPGLGDTAMYLCATSTRSGTGSYNEQFFGPGTRLTVL.

This clonotype was picked up a small number of times. V gene TRBV6-1 combines with J gene TRBJ2-5, with 8 bases lining up with TRBD2. The CDR3 has 15 residues. With 6 bases clipped from V and 1 base from J, the junction kept 7 bases outside the gene matches. Germline CDR1 reads MNHNS; CDR2 reads SASEGT. The CDR3 DNA is TGTGCCAGCAGCAAATCTAGCGGGTCCCAAGAGACCCAGTACTTC. Its translation: CASSKSSGSQETQYF.

V is TRBV10-3 and J is TRBJ2-7; D is possibly TRBD2 (6 bases). CDR1 and CDR2 (germline): ENHRY, SYGVKD. V was cut by 3 bases and J by 3 bases, with 21 bases left in between. This CDR3 comprises 17 residues. The CDR3 nucleotides read TGTGCCATCAGTGACCCTTTTGGGGGAGGTAAGGGCTACGAGCAGTACTTC. Translating gives CAISDPFGGGKGYEQYF.